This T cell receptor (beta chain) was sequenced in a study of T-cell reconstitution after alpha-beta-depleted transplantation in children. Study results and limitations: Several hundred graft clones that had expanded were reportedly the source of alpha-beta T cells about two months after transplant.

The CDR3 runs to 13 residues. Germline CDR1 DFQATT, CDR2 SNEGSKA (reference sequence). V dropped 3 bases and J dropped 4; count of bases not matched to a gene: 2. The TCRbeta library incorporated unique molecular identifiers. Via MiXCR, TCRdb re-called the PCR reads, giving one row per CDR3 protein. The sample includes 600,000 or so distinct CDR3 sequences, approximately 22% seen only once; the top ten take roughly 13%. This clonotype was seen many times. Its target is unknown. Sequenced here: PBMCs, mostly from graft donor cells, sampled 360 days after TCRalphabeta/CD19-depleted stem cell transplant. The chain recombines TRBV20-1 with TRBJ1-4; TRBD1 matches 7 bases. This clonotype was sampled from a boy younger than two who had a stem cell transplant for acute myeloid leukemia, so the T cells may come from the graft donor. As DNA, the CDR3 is TGCAGTGCTAGGACAGGGAATAATGAAAAACTGTTTTTT. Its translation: CSARTGNNEKLFF.